These T cell receptor beta chains were read from a single sample in a study of cytotoxic CD8 clonotypes in ibrutinib-treated CLL. TCRdb's copy holds only in-frame clones and misses some; the assay was immunoSEQ multiplex PCR. This table holds some 30,000 clones, 76% found once. Sequenced material: PBMCs, taken after 36 months of ibrutinib treatment. The receptors shown here come from a human donor with chronic lymphocytic leukemia. CDR3s include the opening cysteine and the closing phenylalanine or tryptophan. The order of the fields is D gene, V gene, J gene, clone size, CDR3 DNA, CDR3 protein. A D gene is named only where the DNA matches it firmly. Not every row has a clone size; where given, it reads once, few, many or a size class.

d_gene: NA; v_gene: TRBV5-6; j_gene: TRBJ1-2; abundance: NA; CDR3nt: TGTGCCAGCAGCCCCAACGAGTGGTATGGCTACACCTTC; CDR3aa: CASSPNEWYGYTF
d_gene: TRBD1; v_gene: TRBV27; j_gene: TRBJ1-1; abundance: once; CDR3nt: TGTGCCAGCAGTCGCAGGGGACAGGGTGAAGCTTTCTTT; CDR3aa: CASSRRGQGEAFF
d_gene: TRBD1; v_gene: TRBV9; j_gene: TRBJ1-1; abundance: NA; CDR3nt: TGTGCCAGCAGCGCCCCCGGGACAGCGAGTCTAACGAACACTGAAGCTTTCTTT; CDR3aa: CASSAPGTASLTNTEAFF
d_gene: NA; v_gene: TRBV7-9; j_gene: TRBJ1-5; abundance: NA; CDR3nt: TGTGCCAGCAGCCTAGGACAAGGCGATCAGCCCCAGCATTTT; CDR3aa: CASSLGQGDQPQHF
d_gene: NA; v_gene: TRBV7-7; j_gene: TRBJ2-5; abundance: NA; CDR3nt: TGTGCCAGCAGCTTACGGGGAGGAGAGACCCAGTACTTC; CDR3aa: CASSLRGGETQYF
d_gene: NA; v_gene: TRBV7-3; j_gene: TRBJ1-1; abundance: NA; CDR3nt: TGTGCCAGCAGCTTAAGTAACGACCGGACTACTGAAGCTTTCTTT; CDR3aa: CASSLSNDRTTEAFF
d_gene: TRBD1; v_gene: TRBV4-1; j_gene: TRBJ1-2; abundance: NA; CDR3nt: TGCGCCAGCAGCCAAGATGTCGGGGACAGAGTTTATTATGGCTACACCTTC; CDR3aa: CASSQDVGDRVYYGYTF
d_gene: TRBD1; v_gene: TRBV15; j_gene: TRBJ2-7; abundance: NA; CDR3nt: TGTGCCACCAGCGGAACAGGGGACCCCTACGAGCAGTACTTC; CDR3aa: CATSGTGDPYEQYF
d_gene: NA; v_gene: TRBV5-1; j_gene: TRBJ2-5; abundance: few; CDR3nt: TGCGCCAGCAGCTTGGAAGGCCTGGGGGTCGAGACCCAGTACTTC; CDR3aa: CASSLEGLGVETQYF
d_gene: NA; v_gene: TRBV5-4; j_gene: TRBJ1-5; abundance: NA; CDR3nt: TGTGCCAGCAGCTTGTGGCGTGAGGGTTATCAGCCCCAGCATTTT; CDR3aa: CASSLWREGYQPQHF